This T cell receptor (beta chain) comes out of a study of blood T cell repertoires in COVID-19. As for the study in general: There were acute and convalescent COVID-19 samples, and they came from the United States, Italy and Spain. In each case, the material was cDNA or gDNA derived from T cells, B-cell-depleted T cells, or PBMCs.

The authors' processing: Estimation of nucleated cell counts relied on the amplification of reference gene primers. Measured with immunoSEQ multiplex PCR; TCRdb has only the in-frame clones, and not every one. Clone size and V and J calls were adopted from that table, with D and trimming inferred from the DNA. The sample holds over 130,000 clones; about 80% are singletons and the top ten take roughly 7.3%. Germline assignment: CDR1 SNHLY and CDR2 FYNNEI. CDR3 size: 16 residues. V gave up 7 bases and J gave up 5 bases; unmatched junction bases: 15. The chain links TRBV2 to TRBJ1-1; 8 nucleotides match TRBD1. The sequenced sample consisted of peripheral blood. The origin of this receptor is a human donor in a cohort sampled during active COVID-19. The CDR3 region has the DNA TGTGCCAGCACCCCGGCCAGGGGGCTTAGTGGGACTGAAGCTTTCTTT. Residues: CASTPARGLSGTEAFF.